This passage covers 10 T cell receptor beta chains from one sample sequenced in a study of T cell changes during pregnancy in multiple sclerosis. The data were produced by immunoSEQ multiplex PCR, yet TCRdb's version contains in-frame clones alone and is incomplete. Here the sample spans about 52,000 clones, approximately 92% being singletons. Sequenced material: CD4+ T cells from peripheral blood mononuclear cells, taken in the third trimester of pregnancy. The receptors were gathered from a female donor with multiple sclerosis, enrolled in a pregnancy study.

The V and J genes are TRBV4-3 and TRBJ1-2; tentatively, D is TRBD1 (6 bases). The germline V gene encodes CDR1 LGHNA and CDR2 YSLEER. The CDR3 covers 14 residues. Trimming removed 1 base at V and 4 bases at J, with 10 bases between. CDR3: CASSQGGGGYGYTF. CDR3 sequence (DNA): TGCGCCAGCAGCCAAGGAGGGGGGGGCTATGGCTACACCTTC.

The chain employs TRBV19 and TRBJ1-5, with D perhaps matching TRBD1 (6 bases). The CDR3 length is 13 residues. Trimming stripped 1 base from V and 12 bases from J, with 13 bases between. Germline CDR1 and CDR2: LNHDA and SQIVND (reference sequence). CDR3 sequence: CASSIGQGLLQHF. The CDR3 DNA reads TGTGCCAGTAGTATAGGGCAGGGGCTTCTCCAGCATTTT.

This chain connects TRBV28 to TRBJ1-1, with D tentatively TRBD1 (6 bases). This CDR3 has 14 residues. Germline lookup yields CDR1 MDHEN and CDR2 SYDVKM. V was clipped by 5 bases and J by 1 base, with 11 bases between them. The CDR3 nucleotides are TGTGCCAGCAGTAGCGGGACAAAGAACACTGAAGCTTTCTTT. Translation gives CASSSGTKNTEAFF.

The CDR3 DNA reads as TGTGCCAGCAGTTACTCGGTTGTCAGGGGTTCCTACGAGCAGTACTTC. Its protein product is CASSYSVVRGSYEQYF. The V gene is TRBV6-6, the J gene TRBJ2-7; weak D call: TRBD1 (6 bases). Germline V gene lookup returns CDR1 MNHNY and CDR2 SVGAGI (reference sequence). This CDR3 is 16 amino acids long. The germline V and J ends were trimmed by 0 bases and 1 base, with 13 bases remaining between them.

The chain combines TRBV19 with TRBJ1-5; D remains unclear. V was trimmed by 1 base and J by 4 bases, leaving 11 bases between them. The germline gives CDR1 LNHDA, CDR2 SQIVND (reference sequence). The CDR3 has 15 residues. The CDR3 reads CASSIGRLQNQPQHF. The CDR3 DNA reads as TGTGCCAGTAGTATAGGAAGACTTCAAAATCAGCCCCAGCATTTT.

This rearrangement joins TRBV30 to TRBJ1-6; TRBD1 aligns across 9 bases. The V gene end was trimmed by 1 base and the J gene end by 11 bases; junction bases not matched to a gene: 6. The CDR3 contains 14 residues. The germline gives CDR1 GTSNPN, CDR2 SVGIG (reference sequence). The CDR3 DNA follows: TGTGCCTGGAGTGAAGGACAGGGGTGGGCACCCCTCCACTTT. Protein product: CAWSEGQGWAPLHF.

This chain joins TRBV19 and TRBJ1-2; a weak D match, TRBD1 (6 bases). Germline CDR1 reads LNHDA; CDR2 reads SQIVND (reference sequence). Deletions cut 5 bases from V and 6 bases from J, with 22 bases between. The CDR3 consists of 16 residues. The CDR3 protein is CASSPPGPVYRDGYTF. In nucleotides, the CDR3 is TGTGCCAGTAGTCCCCCTGGCCCTGTATACAGGGATGGCTACACCTTC. Using reference TRBV19 and TRBJ1-2 for the parts outside the CDR3, the full variable domain is DGGITQSPKYLFRKEGQNVTLSCEQNLNHDAMYWYRQDPGQGLRLIYYSQIVNDFQKGDIAEGYSVSREKKESFPLTVTSAQKNPTAFYLCASSPPGPVYRDGYTFGSGTRLTVV.

The V gene is TRBV9, the J gene TRBJ1-1, with 11 bases identical to TRBD1. The CDR3 totals 16 residues. The J segment lost 1 base and the V segment lost 4 bases, leaving 6 bases of the junction unmatched. Germline V gene sequence: CDR1 SGDLS, CDR2 YYNGEE. As DNA, the CDR3 is TGTGCCAGCAGCACCGGACAGGGGGCAAAGAACACTGAAGCTTTCTTT. Residues: CASSTGQGAKNTEAFF.

The rearrangement links TRBV19 to TRBJ1-1, with a tentative D call TRBD1 (6 bases). V gave up 7 bases and J gave up 3 bases, with 15 bases separating them. Germline CDR1 reads LNHDA; CDR2 reads SQIVND (reference sequence). The CDR3 loop spans 14 amino acids. In DNA form, the CDR3 reads TGTGCCAGTACCATAGACAGGTGGGACACTGAAGCTTTCTTT. Translation: CASTIDRWDTEAFF. The full variable domain, its missing parts supplied by reference TRBV19 and TRBJ1-1, is DGGITQSPKYLFRKEGQNVTLSCEQNLNHDAMYWYRQDPGQGLRLIYYSQIVNDFQKGDIAEGYSVSREKKESFPLTVTSAQKNPTAFYLCASTIDRWDTEAFFGQGTRLTVV.

This clone was counted once. The chain links TRBV6-1 to TRBJ2-7; a possible D gene is TRBD2 (6 bases). The CDR3 is 15 residues long. Germline V CDR1 and CDR2: MNHNS, SASEGT. V was clipped by 6 bases and J by 6 bases, with 21 bases between them. CDR3 in amino acids: CASRIPGRERGEQYF. In DNA form, the CDR3 reads TGTGCCAGCAGGATCCCGGGACGGGAGAGAGGCGAGCAGTACTTC.